The T cell receptor (beta chain) described here comes from a study of OX40 agonist ivuxolimab in advanced cancers. General study points: Among expanded peripheral T cells, antigen specificity went undetermined. Some patients who did not respond also had low normalized T-cell clonal expansion.

A word on this clone: Its cognate antigen is unknown.

Trimming took 3 bases from V and 6 from J; bases not matched to a gene: 2. Germline-derived CDR1 and CDR2 are SGHRS and YFSETQ. The CDR3 contains 14 residues. Using immunoSEQ multiplex PCR, the repertoire was profiled, and TCRdb retains in-frame clones only, with some absent. The sample has fewer than 90,000 clones, 75% to 95% seen once; the top ten hold 1.5% to 2%. The chain combines TRBV5-1 with TRBJ2-1; TRBD2 matches 11 bases. The source is an adult with an advanced solid tumor such as melanoma, head and neck, liver or kidney cancer. The sequenced sample was CD4+ or CD8+ T cells sorted from blood, obtained in a trial of the OX40 agonist ivuxolimab. The CDR3 sequence: CASSYGLAGNEQFF. The CDR3 DNA follows: TGCGCCAGCAGCTACGGACTAGCGGGCAATGAGCAGTTCTTC.